Listed below are T cell receptor beta chains from one sample, sequenced in a study of CXCR3-negative and CXCR3-positive naive CD8 T cells. TCRdb re-called the 5' RACE reads, yielding one record per CDR3 amino acid sequence without DNA. The table counts 50,000 to 75,000 distinct CDR3 sequences; 0.42% lies in the top ten. Sequencing was carried out using naive CXCR3- CD8+ T cells from blood. The source is a human donor in good health. Some clones in this sample may be carry-over from other donors' samples. Both conserved end residues are part of each CDR3. Clone size is not always given. Where it is, it says once, few, many or a class for expanded clones.

cdr3_aa: CASSQEAMASTDTQYF
v_call: TRBV4-1
cdr3_length: 16
j_call: TRBJ2-3
clone_size: medium-sized

cdr3_aa: CASSYPRGVDPNTGELFF
v_call: TRBV6-5
cdr3_length: 18
j_call: TRBJ2-2
clone_size: .

cdr3_aa: CASEQSYNSPLHF
v_call: TRBV7-9
cdr3_length: 13
j_call: TRBJ1-6
clone_size: .

cdr3_aa: CSVDWWNTIYF
v_call: TRBV29-1
cdr3_length: 11
j_call: TRBJ1-3
clone_size: .

cdr3_aa: CASSSGLDYNEQFF
v_call: TRBV11-3
cdr3_length: 14
j_call: TRBJ2-1
clone_size: .

cdr3_aa: CASSPWTSGAEQYF
v_call: TRBV12-3/TRBV12-4
cdr3_length: 14
j_call: TRBJ2-7
clone_size: .

cdr3_aa: CASSLGGSYNEQFF
v_call: TRBV19
cdr3_length: 14
j_call: TRBJ2-1
clone_size: .

cdr3_aa: CASSRLNTEAFF
v_call: TRBV19
cdr3_length: 12
j_call: TRBJ1-1
clone_size: .

cdr3_aa: CSVDDGYSQETQYF
v_call: TRBV29-1
cdr3_length: 14
j_call: TRBJ2-5
clone_size: .

cdr3_aa: CASSYGTAGELFF
v_call: TRBV6-2/TRBV6-3
cdr3_length: 13
j_call: TRBJ2-2
clone_size: .

cdr3_aa: CASSQSNRGGTDTQYF
v_call: TRBV23-1
cdr3_length: 16
j_call: TRBJ2-3
clone_size: .

cdr3_aa: CASSARTGGNTEAFF
v_call: TRBV7-9
cdr3_length: 15
j_call: TRBJ1-1
clone_size: .

cdr3_aa: CASSLALSSYNEQFF
v_call: TRBV7-8
cdr3_length: 15
j_call: TRBJ2-1
clone_size: .

cdr3_aa: CSVEVLTGLAYGYTF
v_call: TRBV29-1
cdr3_length: 15
j_call: TRBJ1-2
clone_size: .

cdr3_aa: CATSSRPGQGYEQYF
v_call: TRBV15
cdr3_length: 15
j_call: TRBJ2-7
clone_size: .

cdr3_aa: CASSRGGYNEQFF
v_call: TRBV7-9
cdr3_length: 13
j_call: TRBJ2-1
clone_size: .

cdr3_aa: CSARFRGAEAFF
v_call: TRBV20-1
cdr3_length: 12
j_call: TRBJ1-1
clone_size: .

cdr3_aa: CASSLGTDGYTF
v_call: TRBV13
cdr3_length: 12
j_call: TRBJ1-2
clone_size: .

cdr3_aa: CSVYKDRGQETQYF
v_call: TRBV29-1
cdr3_length: 14
j_call: TRBJ2-5
clone_size: .

cdr3_aa: CASSYASQGPNTGELFF
v_call: TRBV2
cdr3_length: 17
j_call: TRBJ2-2
clone_size: .

cdr3_aa: CASSVGGANTEAFF
v_call: TRBV27
cdr3_length: 14
j_call: TRBJ1-1
clone_size: .

cdr3_aa: CASSVISTDTQYF
v_call: TRBV7-2
cdr3_length: 13
j_call: TRBJ2-3
clone_size: .

cdr3_aa: CASSSRDYYSYEQYF
v_call: TRBV7-9
cdr3_length: 15
j_call: TRBJ2-7
clone_size: .

cdr3_aa: CASSGSGTYNEQFF
v_call: TRBV5-1
cdr3_length: 14
j_call: TRBJ2-1
clone_size: .

cdr3_aa: CASGEPGGWQPQHF
v_call: TRBV12-5
cdr3_length: 14
j_call: TRBJ1-5
clone_size: .

cdr3_aa: CASRGNTEAFF
v_call: TRBV2
cdr3_length: 11
j_call: TRBJ1-1
clone_size: .

cdr3_aa: CASSSYPSDRVGPQHF
v_call: TRBV7-8
cdr3_length: 16
j_call: TRBJ1-5
clone_size: .

cdr3_aa: CASSIGQGFSGNTIYF
v_call: TRBV28
cdr3_length: 16
j_call: TRBJ1-3
clone_size: .

cdr3_aa: CASKNAVGNLDYGYTF
v_call: TRBV7-9
cdr3_length: 16
j_call: TRBJ1-2
clone_size: .

cdr3_aa: CASSLAGLSSYNEQFF
v_call: TRBV7-6
cdr3_length: 16
j_call: TRBJ2-1
clone_size: .

cdr3_aa: CASRLLPGQGPLNTEAFF
v_call: TRBV12-3/TRBV12-4
cdr3_length: 18
j_call: TRBJ1-1
clone_size: .

cdr3_aa: CASSQGTVDEETQYF
v_call: TRBV12-3/TRBV12-4
cdr3_length: 15
j_call: TRBJ2-5
clone_size: .

cdr3_aa: CASSPSGRWADTQYF
v_call: TRBV7-6
cdr3_length: 15
j_call: TRBJ2-3
clone_size: .

cdr3_aa: CASTLNRVEEAFF
v_call: TRBV25-1
cdr3_length: 13
j_call: TRBJ1-1
clone_size: .

cdr3_aa: CASSLDWTMTYEQYF
v_call: TRBV7-2
cdr3_length: 15
j_call: TRBJ2-7
clone_size: .

cdr3_aa: CATSAPAGHEQYF
v_call: TRBV24-1
cdr3_length: 13
j_call: TRBJ2-7
clone_size: .

cdr3_aa: CSARGLAGSYEQYF
v_call: TRBV20-1
cdr3_length: 14
j_call: TRBJ2-1
clone_size: .

cdr3_aa: CSGSQNTGELFF
v_call: TRBV29-1
cdr3_length: 12
j_call: TRBJ2-2
clone_size: .

cdr3_aa: CSVDSQREGDIFETQYF
v_call: TRBV29-1
cdr3_length: 17
j_call: TRBJ2-5
clone_size: .

cdr3_aa: CASIPGRPGGYTF
v_call: TRBV12-3/TRBV12-4
cdr3_length: 13
j_call: TRBJ1-2
clone_size: .

cdr3_aa: CATSGAGDNEQFF
v_call: TRBV24-1
cdr3_length: 13
j_call: TRBJ2-1
clone_size: .

cdr3_aa: CASSVQGGYSNQPQHF
v_call: TRBV7-8
cdr3_length: 16
j_call: TRBJ1-5
clone_size: .

cdr3_aa: CSVTGFQYKYGYTF
v_call: TRBV29-1
cdr3_length: 14
j_call: TRBJ1-2
clone_size: .

cdr3_aa: CASTSSGGAAPEYF
v_call: TRBV6-5
cdr3_length: 14
j_call: TRBJ2-5
clone_size: .

cdr3_aa: CASGWDSQVSPLHF
v_call: TRBV12-5
cdr3_length: 14
j_call: TRBJ1-6
clone_size: .

cdr3_aa: CASSLMLGGTEAFF
v_call: TRBV7-3
cdr3_length: 14
j_call: TRBJ1-1
clone_size: .